Reported below is one TCR beta chain. What it binds is not known. The sample comes from a study of vaccination and CD4 T cells after COVID-19. Study as a whole: Convalescent cases consisted of six males and four females, of whom two were Hispanic.

Study-level points and caveats: Within the convalescent patients, spike mono-reactivity was found in 304 of 307 vaccine-specific clones.

MiXCR, applied by TCRdb to the PCR reads, yields one record per CDR3 protein. Found here are about 33,000 distinct CDR3 sequences, 36% of them singletons; the top ten hold 5% to 6.5%. As to time point: late sampling 161 to 241 days after vaccination in a few convalescent patients. US Alpha, Beta and Delta variants postdated the positive PCR dates, which ran from March to December 2020. The CDR3 consists of 12 residues. The V end lost 4 bases, the J end lost 7 bases, and 8 bases lay between the germline ends. In germline, CDR1 is SEHNR, CDR2 FQNEAQ (reference sequence). This TCR was sampled from a human donor who had recovered from COVID-19. The chain uses TRBV7-9 and TRBJ2-1; no clear D. Specimen: CD4+ T cells from blood, collected about 7 months after SARS-CoV-2 vaccination. CDR3 amino acids: CASSSVGNEQFF. Here the CDR3 DNA reads TGTGCCAGCAGCTCAGTGGGTAATGAGCAGTTCTTC.